One and the same sample provided the 6 T cell receptor beta chains below, sequenced in a study of T cell changes during pregnancy in multiple sclerosis. Assay used: immunoSEQ multiplex PCR; TCRdb lists only in-frame clones, some missing. Of around 83,000 clones in the sample, about nine tenths are singletons; the top ten hold under 0.6%. The sample in question was CD4+ T cells from peripheral blood mononuclear cells, obtained in the second trimester of pregnancy. Receptor source: a female donor with multiple sclerosis, enrolled in a pregnancy study.

The gene calls are TRBV4-3 and TRBJ1-2, with 7 nucleotides matching TRBD1. Germline CDR1 reads LGHNA; CDR2 reads YSLEER. The V and J ends lost 0 bases and 8 bases, in that order; junction bases with no gene match: 15. The CDR3 sequence is 17 residues long. The CDR3 DNA follows: TGCGCCAGCAGCCAAGATCGGCGTCAGGGGGGAGTGGGAGGCTACACCTTC. Its translation: CASSQDRRQGGVGGYTF.

This chain uses TRBV19 with TRBJ1-1, with TRBD1 identical over 9 bases. V shed 5 bases, J shed 4 bases, and the junction held 2 bases outside the gene matches. The CDR3 has 13 amino acids. Germline V lookup: CDR1 LNHDA, CDR2 SQIVND (reference sequence). Here the CDR3 reads CASSLDRGTEAFF. DNA of the CDR3: TGTGCCAGTAGTTTGGACAGGGGCACTGAAGCTTTCTTT.

This clone came up a few times. The J gene is TRBJ2-3, the V gene TRBV29-1; 13 bases map to TRBD2. Losses at the gene ends were 2 bases for V and 6 bases for J; bases not matched to a gene: 11. Looked up from germline, CDR1 is SQVTM and CDR2 is ANQGSEA. The CDR3 covers 17 residues. Here the CDR3 reads CSVEPDRTSGSRDTQYF. The CDR3 DNA is TGCAGCGTTGAACCCGATCGGACTAGCGGGAGCCGGGATACGCAGTATTTT.

The chain couples TRBV9 to TRBJ2-2, with D uncertain. This CDR3 region has 12 residues. The V gene's germline CDR1 is SGDLS and CDR2 YYNGEE. V lost 4 bases and J lost 3, with 4 bases in between. Here the CDR3 reads CASSYYTGELFF. The CDR3 coding sequence is TGTGCCAGCAGCTACTACACCGGGGAGCTGTTTTTT.

The rearrangement joins TRBV5-1 to TRBJ2-7; D is undetermined. V lost 0 bases and J 6 bases, leaving 13 bases between the germline ends. Looked up from germline, CDR1 is SGHRS and CDR2 is YFSETQ. This CDR3 is built from 14 residues. The CDR3 DNA reads TGCGCCAGCAGCTTGGGAACCGGGTTTCGCGAGCAGTACTTC. Translating it yields CASSLGTGFREQYF.

This chain uses TRBV15 with TRBJ2-2; perhaps TRBD1 as D (7 bases). The ends were cut back, 1 base at V and 6 bases at J, with 15 bases in the middle. CDR3 size: 16 residues. CDR1 LNHNV and CDR2 YYDKDF come from the germline V gene (reference sequence). The CDR3 sequence is CATSRVSGRGAGELFF. In nucleotides, the CDR3 is TGTGCCACCAGCAGAGTCTCCGGCAGGGGGGCCGGGGAGCTGTTTTTT.